Sequencing of this T cell receptor (beta chain) was carried out in a study of low-dose radiotherapy and immunotherapy resistance in tumors. The overall study: Cohort 2, a group dosed every two weeks at 1 Gy per fraction, received 13 Gy in total over 26 weeks.

This clonotype was found a few times. Donors received a regimen that comprised nivolumab, ipilimumab, aspirin, low-dose cyclophosphamide and low-dose radiotherapy. Eligible patients had advanced solid tumors lacking tumor-infiltrating lymphocytes. Germline values: CDR1 DFQATT, CDR2 SNEGSKA (reference sequence). J lost 4 bases, V lost 7 bases, and 9 bases had no gene match. CDR3 length equals 13 residues. Covering alpha and beta chains, TRAV- and TRBV-specific primers were used for the first-strand cDNA. With a constant-region primer and a V-primer adapter, TCRs were subjected to roughly 18 PCR cycles of amplification. In vitro transcription amplified isolated mRNA. TCRdb reanalysed the reads using MiXCR and keeps one entry per CDR3 protein. There are approximately 7,800 distinct CDR3 sequences in the sample; approximately 57% occur only once, and about 13% lies in the top ten.

The chain combines TRBV20-1 with TRBJ2-7, with TRBD2 matching over 8 bases. This sequence originates from a human donor with advanced metastatic prostate, ovarian, gallbladder or colorectal cancer (not recorded which). This table probably holds off-target reads from a library built for another chain. CDR3 sequence: CSVPGGARYEQYF. The CDR3, as DNA: TGCAGTGTTCCGGGGGGGGCTAGGTACGAGCAGTACTTC.